A selection of T cell receptor beta chains follows, all from one sample in a study of tumor-infiltrating lymphocytes in primary liver carcinoma. TCRdb fed the multiplex PCR reads into MiXCR, producing one record per CDR3 protein. Here the sample spans roughly 86,000 distinct CDR3 sequences, approximately 68% being singletons. The sample taken for sequencing was tumor-adjacent normal liver tissue. The receptors were gathered from a man in his forties or fifties with primary liver carcinoma and hepatitis B virus infection. Both conserved end residues are part of each CDR3. Fields, in order: J gene, clone size, D gene, V gene, CDR3 length, CDR3 protein, CDR3 DNA. The D gene is left open where the match is weak. Clone sizes are given selectively: once, few, many, or a class where the clone is expanded.

>TRBJ1-1|many|NA|TRBV10-2|15
CASSEGAGPSGGAFF
TGCGCCAGCAGTGAAGGAGCAGGCCCCTCCGGCGGGGCTTTCTTT
>TRBJ1-1|NA|NA|TRBV2|13
CASNAQLGTEAFF
TGTGCCAGCAATGCCCAACTGGGGACTGAAGCTTTCTTT
>TRBJ2-1|many|NA|TRBV29-1|13
CSVEGTNYNEQFF
TGCAGCGTTGAAGGGACCAATTACAATGAGCAGTTCTTC
>TRBJ2-1|NA|NA|TRBV6-5|17
CASCYSIGGQSMNEQFF
TGTGCCAGCTGTTACTCAATCGGGGGACAGTCTATGAATGAGCAGTTCTTC
>TRBJ2-7|many|NA|TRBV30|12
CAWSPGAGEQYF
TGTGCCTGGAGTCCTGGGGCGGGCGAGCAGTACTTC
>TRBJ2-1|NA|NA|TRBV28|11
CASSKMDEQFF
TGTGCCAGCAGTAAGATGGATGAGCAGTTCTTC
>TRBJ2-7|NA|TRBD1|TRBV10-2|13
CASSGGQAYEHYF
TGCGCAAGCAGTGGGGGACAGGCCTACGAGCACTACTTC
>TRBJ2-7|NA|NA|TRBV4-1|15
CASNLGTGGHYEQYF
TGCGCCAGCAACCTCGGAACAGGAGGCCACTACGAGCAGTACTTC
>TRBJ2-3|NA|NA|TRBV5-4|16
CASSEESGASTDTQYF
TGTGCCAGCAGCGAAGAAAGCGGAGCTAGTACAGATACGCAGTATTTT
>TRBJ2-3|many|TRBD1|TRBV6-1|15
CASSGRGRGPDTQYF
TGTGCCAGCAGTGGGCGAGGCAGGGGGCCAGATACGCAGTATTTT
>TRBJ2-1|NA|TRBD2|TRBV20-1|15
CSARLGTSVIGEQFF
TGCAGTGCTAGGCTCGGGACTAGCGTGATCGGTGAGCAGTTCTTC
>TRBJ2-1|NA|NA|TRBV29-1|14
CSVPSWVVYNEQLF
TGCAGCGTCCCTAGCTGGGTGGTCTACAATGAGCAGTTATTC
>TRBJ2-1|NA|TRBD2|TRBV11-2|15
CASSLVAGVYNEQFF
TGTGCCAGCAGCTTAGTAGCGGGAGTTTACAATGAGCAGTTCTTC
>TRBJ2-2|NA|NA|TRBV4-1|13
CARGQGQGGELFF
TGCGCCAGGGGTCAAGGACAAGGCGGGGAGCTGTTTTTT
>TRBJ2-5|many|NA|TRBV7-9|12
CASSWDEETQYF
TGTGCCAGCAGCTGGGACGAGGAGACCCAGTACTTC
>TRBJ2-2|NA|NA|TRBV12-5|16
CASGPPGATNTGELPF
TGTGCTAGTGGTCCTCCAGGGGCCACGAACACCGGGGAGCTGCCTTTT
>TRBJ2-3|NA|TRBD1|TRBV12-3/TRBV12-4|19
CVSSFPPSTGGPSTDTQYF
TGTGTCAGCAGTTTCCCCCCCTCAACAGGGGGACCTAGCACAGATACGCAGTATTTT
>TRBJ2-3|many|NA|TRBV6-6|19
CASSTPSPTAASSTDTQYF
TGTGCCAGCAGTACCCCTTCCCCTACGGCAGCTTCTAGCACAGATACGCAGTATTTT
>TRBJ2-1|many|NA|TRBV29-1|12
CSVDRDWREQFF
TGCAGCGTTGACCGGGACTGGCGAGAGCAGTTCTTC
>TRBJ2-1|many|TRBD2|TRBV12-3/TRBV12-4|15
CASSPGTSGQNEQFF
TGTGCCAGCAGTCCCGGGACTAGCGGGCAAAATGAGCAGTTCTTC
>TRBJ2-1|once|TRBD2|TRBV11-2|15
CASSLGAGVHNELFF
TGTGCCAGCAGCTTAGGGGCGGGAGTTCACAATGAGCTATTCTTC
>TRBJ2-4|NA|NA|TRBV4-2|14
CASSGAQGSYIRHF
TGTGCCAGCAGCGGAGCTCAGGGTAGCTACATTCGGCACTTC